A selection of T cell receptor beta chains follows, all from one sample in a study of beta chain features in type 1 diabetes. The repertoire was sequenced with immunoSEQ multiplex PCR; TCRdb's copy has only in-frame clones and lacks some. The repertoire holds about 170,000 clones, with approximately 8% as singletons. Sequencing was carried out using central memory CD4+ T cells from blood. Receptors originate from a woman aged 40 to 50 with type 1 diabetes. Each CDR3 is given with its conserved first and last residue. A D gene is named only where the DNA matches it firmly. Not every row has a clone size; where given, it reads once, few, many or a size class.

CDR3 length	clone size	J gene	D gene	V gene	CDR3 protein	CDR3 DNA
13	few	TRBJ2-7	-	TRBV6-1	CASSGHARGEQYF	TGTGCCAGCAGTGGGCATGCGCGGGGCGAGCAGTACTTC
14	few	TRBJ1-1	-	TRBV6-5	CASSQQGFIAEAFF	TGTGCCAGCAGCCAACAGGGATTCATTGCTGAAGCTTTCTTT
12	-	TRBJ2-5	-	TRBV6-6	CASSREQETQYF	TGTGCCAGCAGTAGGGAGCAAGAGACCCAGTACTTC
15	-	TRBJ1-2	TRBD1	TRBV28	CASSPRDRPNYGYTF	TGTGCCAGCAGTCCGCGGGACAGGCCAAACTATGGCTACACCTTC
13	-	TRBJ1-2	-	TRBV7-9	CASSPDPDYGYTF	TGTGCCAGCAGCCCCGATCCGGACTATGGCTACACCTTC
13	-	TRBJ1-1	TRBD1	TRBV11-3	CASSRQGNTEAFF	TGTGCCAGCAGCAGACAGGGGAACACTGAAGCTTTCTTT
13	-	TRBJ1-1	-	TRBV6-1	CATILSGNTEAFF	TGTGCCACCATTTTGTCGGGTAACACTGAAGCTTTCTTT
12	few	TRBJ2-1	TRBD1	TRBV7-9	CASSFGGDRGFF	TGTGCCAGCAGCTTTGGAGGAGACAGGGGGTTCTTC
16	few	TRBJ1-1	-	TRBV7-2	CASSLAGGGQGTEAFF	TGTGCCAGCAGCTTAGCCGGCGGGGGCCAGGGAACTGAAGCTTTCTTT
12	medium-sized	TRBJ1-2	-	TRBV10-3	CAISGTSDGYTF	TGTGCCATCAGCGGGACATCCGATGGCTACACCTTC
13	few	TRBJ2-7	TRBD1	TRBV7-6	CASSEGTDYEQYF	TGTGCCAGCAGCGAAGGGACAGACTACGAGCAGTACTTC
15	many	TRBJ2-1	TRBD2	TRBV10-3	CAISERLAGNNEQFF	TGTGCCATCAGTGAGCGGCTAGCGGGAAATAATGAGCAGTTCTTC
16	-	TRBJ2-1	TRBD2	TRBV5-4	CASSLGTSGRSNEQFF	TGTGCCAGCAGCTTGGGGACTAGCGGGAGGAGCAATGAGCAGTTCTTC
14	few	TRBJ1-5	-	TRBV7-8	CASSSGLSNQPQHF	TGTGCCAGCAGCTCGGGACTTAGCAATCAGCCCCAGCATTTT
12	few	TRBJ2-3	-	TRBV29-1	CSVGEGADTQYF	TGCAGCGTTGGTGAGGGCGCAGATACGCAGTATTTT
14	few	TRBJ2-3	-	TRBV7-2	CASTSMGAPDTQYF	TGTGCCAGCACCTCTATGGGGGCCCCAGATACGCAGTATTTT
16	few	TRBJ1-5	-	TRBV6-4	CASDDTGGPVRQPQHF	TGTGCCAGCGATGACACGGGGGGGCCCGTTAGGCAGCCCCAGCATTTT
11	few	TRBJ2-7	-	TRBV2	CASSLTVEQYF	TGTGCCAGCAGTCTAACAGTCGAGCAGTACTTC
13	few	TRBJ1-1	-	TRBV6-5	CASTDTQGAEAFF	TGTGCCAGCACCGATACACAGGGAGCTGAAGCTTTCTTT
15	few	TRBJ2-1	TRBD2	TRBV9	CASNKYSGRYNEQFF	TGTGCCAGCAACAAATATAGCGGGAGGTACAATGAGCAGTTCTTC
15	-	TRBJ1-2	-	TRBV4-2	CASSTTTGMDYGYTF	TGTGCCAGCAGCACTACAACAGGGATGGACTATGGCTACACCTTC
16	few	TRBJ2-1	TRBD1	TRBV5-1	CASSLVAATGGNEQFF	TGCGCCAGCAGCTTGGTGGCAGCCACAGGGGGCAATGAGCAGTTCTTC
15	few	TRBJ2-1	-	TRBV27	CASSLYRNRYNEQFF	TGTGCCAGCAGTCTATACAGGAATCGGTACAATGAGCAGTTCTTC
13	few	TRBJ2-7	-	TRBV18	CASSSGPGGEQYF	TGTGCCAGCTCGAGCGGACCAGGGGGGGAGCAGTACTTC
15	few	TRBJ1-4	-	TRBV6-6	CASSSRSSGNEKLFF	TGTGCCAGCAGTTCTCGGTCCTCCGGGAATGAAAAACTGTTTTTT
15	-	TRBJ1-6	TRBD1	TRBV7-2	CASSEQGARDSPLHF	TGTGCCAGCAGCGAACAGGGGGCTCGCGATTCACCCCTCCACTTT
12	many	TRBJ1-5	-	TRBV15	CATSGGRQPQHF	TGTGCCACCAGCGGGGGCCGACAGCCCCAGCATTTT
13	many	TRBJ1-2	-	TRBV19	CASSGGSNYGYTF	TGTGCCTCATCTGGGGGCTCTAACTATGGCTACACCTTC
16	few	TRBJ2-3	TRBD1	TRBV9	CASSEGTGDYTDTQYF	TGTGCCAGCAGCGAGGGGACAGGGGATTACACAGATACGCAGTATTTT
14	-	TRBJ1-5	-	TRBV30	CAWSVRGNVEPQHF	TGTGCCTGGAGTGTTCGAGGCAATGTAGAGCCCCAGCATTTT
15	-	TRBJ2-7	TRBD1	TRBV6-5	CASSYSPGQGAEQYF	TGTGCCAGCAGTTACTCTCCGGGACAGGGGGCCGAGCAGTACTTC
15	-	TRBJ2-1	-	TRBV7-2	CASSLARAGYNEQFF	TGTGCCAGCAGCTTAGCGCGGGCAGGCTACAATGAGCAGTTCTTC
15	-	TRBJ1-6	-	TRBV25-1	CASSEWKGDNSPLHF	TGTGCCAGCAGTGAATGGAAAGGGGATAATTCACCCCTCCACTTT
16	-	TRBJ2-7	TRBD1	TRBV28	CASSSGGTGGRYEQYF	TGTGCCAGCAGTTCTGGGGGCACAGGGGGCCGGTACGAGCAGTACTTC
14	-	TRBJ2-1	-	TRBV11-2	CASSFYRDTGEQFF	TGTGCCAGCAGCTTTTACAGGGATACGGGTGAGCAGTTCTTC
15	many	TRBJ2-5	TRBD2	TRBV29-1	CSVEDPSGKGETQYF	TGCAGCGTTGAAGATCCCAGCGGGAAGGGAGAGACCCAGTACTTC
14	-	TRBJ2-7	-	TRBV9	CASSPEGRAYEQYF	TGTGCCAGCAGCCCGGAGGGACGGGCCTACGAGCAGTACTTC
14	few	TRBJ2-1	-	TRBV29-1	CSAGRRVSYNEQFF	TGCAGCGCCGGGCGGCGGGTCTCCTACAATGAGCAGTTCTTC
14	-	TRBJ1-1	-	TRBV30	CAWSVSEGDTEAFF	TGTGCCTGGAGTGTCTCTGAGGGGGACACTGAAGCTTTCTTT
15	-	TRBJ2-5	TRBD1	TRBV5-6	CASSFGTVPGETQYF	TGTGCCAGCAGCTTCGGGACAGTCCCGGGGGAGACCCAGTACTTC
12	-	TRBJ1-1	-	TRBV7-8	CASSSAGHAAFF	TGTGCCAGCAGCTCTGCCGGACACGCAGCTTTCTTT
16	-	TRBJ2-3	-	TRBV4-2	CASSQEAGSLTDTQYF	TGTGCCAGCAGCCAAGAGGCGGGATCTCTCACAGATACGCAGTATTTT
15	-	TRBJ2-3	TRBD2	TRBV7-3	CASSPSGTSGDTQYF	TGTGCCAGCAGCCCTTCCGGGACTAGCGGAGATACGCAGTATTTT
14	few	TRBJ1-1	-	TRBV7-3	CASSLQGRDTEAFF	TGTGCCAGCAGCTTACAGGGAAGGGACACTGAAGCTTTCTTT
15	few	TRBJ2-2	-	TRBV15	CATSRARSFTGELFF	TGTGCCACCAGCAGGGCTCGCTCTTTTACCGGGGAGCTGTTTTTT
15	-	TRBJ1-5	TRBD1	TRBV6-5	CASSYSNRGNQPQHF	TGTGCCAGCAGTTACTCGAACAGGGGAAATCAGCCCCAGCATTTT
14	-	TRBJ1-1	-	TRBV4-2	CASSQDTANTEAFF	TGTGCCAGCAGCCAAGACACAGCGAACACTGAAGCTTTCTTT
12	-	TRBJ2-3	-	TRBV6-6	CASSYQIDTQYF	TGTGCCAGCAGTTACCAAATAGATACGCAGTATTTT